The 14 T cell receptor beta chains presented below share a single source sample, sequenced in a study of cytomegalovirus exposure and HLA in healthy donors. The PCR used 60 Vbeta and 13 Jbeta primers. Produced via immunoSEQ multiplex PCR; TCRdb's table is partial and in-frame only. The sample includes 200,000 to 250,000 clones, around four fifths of them seen just once. Material: PBMCs. The receptors shown here come from a man in his fifties or sixties in good health and CMV-seronegative.

The rearrangement joins TRBV19 to TRBJ1-3; tentatively, D is TRBD1 (6 bases). The CDR3 runs 14 residues. Trimming took off 4 bases at V and 0 bases at J, with 7 bases between the two ends. Per germline, CDR1 LNHDA and CDR2 SQIVND (reference sequence). The CDR3 here is CASSRGGSGNTIYF. CDR3 DNA sequence: TGTGCCAGTAGTAGAGGGGGCTCTGGAAACACCATATATTTT.

This chain links TRBV11-3 with TRBJ2-1, with a possible D match to TRBD1 (5 bases). Trimming took off 5 bases at V and 0 bases at J, with 14 bases between the two ends. The CDR3 has 16 amino acids. The germline V gene encodes CDR1 SGHNT and CDR2 YENEEA. CDR3 loop: CASSPVGPSSYNEQFF. The DNA of the CDR3 is TGTGCCAGCAGCCCCGTGGGGCCTAGCTCCTACAATGAGCAGTTCTTC.

J is TRBJ1-1 and V is TRBV27; 7 bases are a match to TRBD1. Germline V gene sequence: CDR1 MNHEY, CDR2 SMNVEV (reference sequence). This CDR3 is 13 amino acids long. Trimming removed 4 bases from V and 2 bases from J; junction bases left unmatched: 1. The CDR3: CASSWTGNTEAFF. DNA of the CDR3: TGTGCCAGCAGTTGGACAGGAAACACTGAAGCTTTCTTT.

V usage is TRBV15 and J usage is TRBJ1-3; D gene unclear. Trimming left V 6 bases short and J 0 bases short, with 15 bases between. The CDR3 has 16 amino acids. Germline V gene sequence: CDR1 LNHNV, CDR2 YYDKDF (reference sequence). The CDR3 here is CATSPPRANSGNTIYF. For the CDR3, the DNA is TGTGCCACCAGTCCTCCGCGGGCAAACTCTGGAAACACCATATATTTT.

The chain joins TRBV6-5 to TRBJ2-7; D is possibly TRBD2 (6 bases). CDR3 length: 16 amino acids. Germline assignment: CDR1 MNHEY and CDR2 SVGAGI. V lost 0 bases and J 0 bases, leaving 12 bases between the germline ends. CDR3 amino acids: CASSYSGGTLSYEQYF. CDR3 nucleotide sequence: TGTGCCAGCAGTTACTCAGGCGGGACTCTCTCCTACGAGCAGTACTTC.

This clone was picked up one time. The genes are TRBV19 and TRBJ1-1; D is unresolved. Germline assignment: CDR1 LNHDA and CDR2 SQIVND (reference sequence). The CDR3 contains 13 residues. The V end was cut by 9 bases, the J end by 4 bases, with 15 bases between. The CDR3 DNA sequence: TGTGCCAGCTCGGAGGTTGGGAGCACTGAAGCTTTCTTT. Translating it yields CASSEVGSTEAFF.

The J gene is TRBJ2-7, the V gene TRBV5-5, with 7 bases fitting TRBD2. The V gene end was trimmed by 10 bases and the J gene end by 5 bases; junction bases not matched to a gene: 12. Germline assignment: CDR1 SGHKS and CDR2 YYEKEE (reference sequence). This CDR3 has 13 amino acids. In DNA, the CDR3 is TGTGCCTGCGAACTTCGACTAGCTGACGAGCAGTACTTC. Protein sequence: CACELRLADEQYF.

This chain uses TRBV7-9 with TRBJ1-2; 9 bases fit TRBD1. Germline-derived CDR1 and CDR2 are SEHNR and FQNEAQ (reference sequence). V shed 1 base, J shed 3 bases, and the junction held 6 bases outside the gene matches. This CDR3 is 16 amino acids long. CDR3 loop: CASSLGGGQGHYGYTF. The CDR3 nucleotides read TGTGCCAGCAGCTTAGGAGGTGGACAGGGGCACTATGGCTACACCTTC.

J is TRBJ2-1 and V is TRBV27, with 7 bases identical to TRBD2. Trimming removed 6 bases from V and 4 bases from J; junction bases left unmatched: 9. From germline, CDR1 is MNHEY and CDR2 SMNVEV (reference sequence). The CDR3 is 15 amino acids. CDR3 region: CASSLSGTKYNEQFF. CDR3 nucleotides: TGTGCCAGCAGCTTGAGTGGGACTAAGTACAATGAGCAGTTCTTC.

The chain has TRBV6-6 and TRBJ2-7; TRBD2 agrees at 7 bases. The CDR3 totals 16 residues. Trimming took 4 bases from V and 0 from J; bases not matched to a gene: 9. CDR1 and CDR2 (germline): MNHNY, SVGAGI (reference sequence). The CDR3 is CASSSKKRGSSYEQYF. The CDR3 DNA reads as TGTGCCAGCAGTTCAAAAAAGCGGGGAAGCTCCTACGAGCAGTACTTC.

The rearrangement uses TRBV5-1 and TRBJ2-7; TRBD1 matches at 8 bases. Germline V gene lookup returns CDR1 SGHRS and CDR2 YFSETQ. After removal of 2 bases from V and 6 bases from J, the junction contained 10 bases not matched to a gene. The CDR3 extends over 15 amino acids. The CDR3 is CASSLGGQGAREQYF. In nucleotides, the CDR3 is TGCGCCAGCAGCTTAGGTGGGCAGGGGGCGCGCGAGCAGTACTTC.

This chain connects TRBV5-1 to TRBJ2-3; a possible D gene is TRBD2 (6 bases). The CDR3 is 15 amino acids. The V end was cut by 2 bases, the J end by 5 bases, with 15 bases between. CDR1 and CDR2 from the germline V gene are SGHRS and YFSETQ. Written as DNA, the CDR3 is TGCGCCAGCAGCTTTGCGGCGGGATTTGGAGATACGCAGTATTTT. Amino acids: CASSFAAGFGDTQYF.

This clone has just one count. The chain couples TRBV12-5 to TRBJ2-1, with 8 bases aligning to TRBD1. V shed 7 bases and J 9 bases; nucleotides not matched to a gene: 8. This CDR3 spans 13 amino acids. Germline CDR1 and CDR2: LGHNT and FRNRAP. The CDR3: CASVPDRAAEQFF. The DNA of the CDR3 is TGTGCTAGTGTCCCGGACAGGGCGGCTGAGCAGTTCTTC.

CDR3 in amino acids: CASFVFGGRGYEQYF. CDR3 coding DNA: TGTGCCAGTTTTGTGTTTGGGGGGAGAGGCTACGAGCAGTACTTC. The V and J genes are TRBV6-5 and TRBJ2-7; perhaps TRBD2 as D (6 bases). The V end lost 9 bases, the J end lost 3 bases, and 21 bases lay between the germline ends. This CDR3 contains 15 residues. From germline, CDR1 is MNHEY and CDR2 SVGAGI.